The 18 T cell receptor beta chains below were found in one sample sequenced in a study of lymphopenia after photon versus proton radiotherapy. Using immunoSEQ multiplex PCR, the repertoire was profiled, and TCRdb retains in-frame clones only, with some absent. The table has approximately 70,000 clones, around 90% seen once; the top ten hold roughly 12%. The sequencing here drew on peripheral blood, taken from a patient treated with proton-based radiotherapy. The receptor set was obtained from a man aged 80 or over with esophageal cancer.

The CDR3 reads CASSKKLPQLTEAFF. The CDR3 region has the DNA TGTGCCAGCAGCAAAAAACTCCCACAACTCACTGAAGCTTTCTTT. This sequence joins TRBV21-1 and TRBJ1-1. TRBV21-1 is given as a pseudogene. This CDR3 is 15 amino acids long.

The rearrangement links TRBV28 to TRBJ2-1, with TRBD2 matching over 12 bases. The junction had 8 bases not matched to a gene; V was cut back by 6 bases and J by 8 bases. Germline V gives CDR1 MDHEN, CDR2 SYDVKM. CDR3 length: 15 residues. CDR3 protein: CASSKTSGRSHEQFF. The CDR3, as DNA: TGTGCCAGCAGCAAAACTAGCGGGAGGTCGCATGAGCAGTTCTTC.

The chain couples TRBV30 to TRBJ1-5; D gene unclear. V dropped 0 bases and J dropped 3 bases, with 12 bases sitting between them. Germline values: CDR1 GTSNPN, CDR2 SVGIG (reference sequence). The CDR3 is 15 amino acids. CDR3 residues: CAWSVGTDFNQPQHF. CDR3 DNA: TGTGCCTGGAGTGTCGGCACCGATTTCAATCAGCCCCAGCATTTT.

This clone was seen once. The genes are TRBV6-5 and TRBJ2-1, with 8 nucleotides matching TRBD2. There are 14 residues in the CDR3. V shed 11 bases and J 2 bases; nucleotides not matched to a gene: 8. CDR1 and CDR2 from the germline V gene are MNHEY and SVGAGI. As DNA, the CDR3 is TGTGCCTCTCAACTCGGGGGGGCCTACAATGAGCAGTTCTTC. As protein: CASQLGGAYNEQFF.

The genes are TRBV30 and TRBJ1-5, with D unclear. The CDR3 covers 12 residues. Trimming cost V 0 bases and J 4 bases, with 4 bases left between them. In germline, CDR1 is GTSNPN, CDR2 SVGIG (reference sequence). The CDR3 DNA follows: TGTGCCTGGAGTGTACAGAATCAGCCCCAGCATTTT. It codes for CAWSVQNQPQHF.

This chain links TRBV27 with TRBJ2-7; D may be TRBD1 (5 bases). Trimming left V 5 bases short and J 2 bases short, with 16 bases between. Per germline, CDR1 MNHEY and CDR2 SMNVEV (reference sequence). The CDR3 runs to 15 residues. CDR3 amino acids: CASSPGKGSAYEQYF. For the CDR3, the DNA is TGTGCCAGCAGTCCCGGAAAGGGGTCGGCCTACGAGCAGTACTTC.

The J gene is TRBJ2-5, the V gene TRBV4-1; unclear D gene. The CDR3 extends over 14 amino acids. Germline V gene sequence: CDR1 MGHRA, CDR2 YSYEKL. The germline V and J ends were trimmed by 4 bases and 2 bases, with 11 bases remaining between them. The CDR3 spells CASSLVAIQETQYF. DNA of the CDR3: TGCGCCAGCAGCCTTGTGGCTATTCAAGAGACCCAGTACTTC.

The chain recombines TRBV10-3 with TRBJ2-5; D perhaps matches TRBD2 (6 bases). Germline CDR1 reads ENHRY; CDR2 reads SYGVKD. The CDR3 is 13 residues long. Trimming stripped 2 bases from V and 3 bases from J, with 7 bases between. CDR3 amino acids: CAISERGKETQYF. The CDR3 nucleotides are TGTGCCATCAGTGAGCGGGGGAAAGAGACCCAGTACTTC.

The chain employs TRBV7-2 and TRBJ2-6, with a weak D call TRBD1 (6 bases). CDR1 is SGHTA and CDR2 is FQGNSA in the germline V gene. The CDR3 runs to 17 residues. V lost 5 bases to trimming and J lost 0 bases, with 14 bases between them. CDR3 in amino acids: CASSARQVPSGANVLTF. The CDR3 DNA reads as TGTGCCAGCAGCGCGAGACAGGTTCCCTCTGGGGCCAACGTCCTGACTTTC.

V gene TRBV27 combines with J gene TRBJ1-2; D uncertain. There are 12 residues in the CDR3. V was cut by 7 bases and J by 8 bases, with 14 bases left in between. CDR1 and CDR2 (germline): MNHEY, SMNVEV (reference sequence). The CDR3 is CASKKMAGGYTF. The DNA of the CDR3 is TGTGCCAGCAAAAAAATGGCTGGAGGCTACACCTTC.

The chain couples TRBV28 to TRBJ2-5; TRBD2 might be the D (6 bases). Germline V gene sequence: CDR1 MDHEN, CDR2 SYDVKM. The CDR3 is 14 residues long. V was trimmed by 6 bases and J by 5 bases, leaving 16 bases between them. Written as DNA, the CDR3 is TGTGCCAGCAGACTACGCGAGGCGGGGGAGACCCAGTACTTC. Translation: CASRLREAGETQYF.

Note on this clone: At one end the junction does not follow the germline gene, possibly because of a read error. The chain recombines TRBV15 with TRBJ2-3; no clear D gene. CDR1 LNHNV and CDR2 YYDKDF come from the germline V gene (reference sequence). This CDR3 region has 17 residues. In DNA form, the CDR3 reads TGTGTCACCAGCAGAGCTGGACGTAGCACTCTCACAGATACGCAGTATTTT. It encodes CVTSRAGRSTLTDTQYF.

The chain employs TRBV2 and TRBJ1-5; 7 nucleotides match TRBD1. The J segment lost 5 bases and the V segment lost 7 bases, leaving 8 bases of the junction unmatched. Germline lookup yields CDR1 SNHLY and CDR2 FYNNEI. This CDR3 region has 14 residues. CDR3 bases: TGTGCCAGCAACCAAAAAGACAGGGATCAGCCCCAGCATTTT. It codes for CASNQKDRDQPQHF. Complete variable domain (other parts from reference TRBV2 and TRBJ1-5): EPEVTQTPSHQVTQMGQEVILRCVPISNHLYFYWYRQILGQKVEFLVSFYNNEISEKSEIFDDQFSVERPDGSNFTLKIRSTKLEDSAMYFCASNQKDRDQPQHFGDGTRLSIL.

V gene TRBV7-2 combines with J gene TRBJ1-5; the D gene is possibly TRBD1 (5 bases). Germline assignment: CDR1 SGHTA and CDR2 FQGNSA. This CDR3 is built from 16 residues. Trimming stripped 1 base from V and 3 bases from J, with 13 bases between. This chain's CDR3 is CASSLGGRGYNQPQHF. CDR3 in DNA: TGTGCCAGCAGCTTAGGTGGTAGGGGATACAATCAGCCCCAGCATTTT.

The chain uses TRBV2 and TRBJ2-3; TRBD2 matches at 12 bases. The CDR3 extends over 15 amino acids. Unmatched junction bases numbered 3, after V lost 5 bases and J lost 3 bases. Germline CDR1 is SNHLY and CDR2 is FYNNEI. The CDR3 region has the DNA TGTGCCAGCAGTATCCTAGCGGGGGGGACAGATACGCAGTATTTT. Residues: CASSILAGGTDTQYF. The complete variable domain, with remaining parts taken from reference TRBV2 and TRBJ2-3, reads EPEVTQTPSHQVTQMGQEVILRCVPISNHLYFYWYRQILGQKVEFLVSFYNNEISEKSEIFDDQFSVERPDGSNFTLKIRSTKLEDSAMYFCASSILAGGTDTQYFGPGTRLTVL.

CDR3 in DNA: TGCAGCGTTGAAGAACAGGGGGGCTCCTACGAGCAGTACTTC. Its protein product is CSVEEQGGSYEQYF. The chain is built from TRBV29-1 and TRBJ2-7; 8 bases line up with TRBD1. The germline V gene has CDR1 SQVTM and CDR2 ANQGSEA. J gave up 0 bases and V 0 bases, and 1 base lay outside the gene matches. The CDR3 runs to 14 residues.

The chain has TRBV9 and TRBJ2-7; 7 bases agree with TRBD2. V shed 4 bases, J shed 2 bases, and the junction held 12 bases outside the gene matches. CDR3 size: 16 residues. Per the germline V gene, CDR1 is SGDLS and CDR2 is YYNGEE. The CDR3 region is CASSPNSGLYPYEQYF. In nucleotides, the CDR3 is TGTGCCAGCAGCCCCAATAGCGGGTTGTACCCCTACGAGCAGTACTTC.

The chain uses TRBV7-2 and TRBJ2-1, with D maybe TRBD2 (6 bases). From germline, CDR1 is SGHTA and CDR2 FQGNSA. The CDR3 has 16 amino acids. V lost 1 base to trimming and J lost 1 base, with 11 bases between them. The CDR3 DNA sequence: TGTGCCAGCAGCTTAGGCGGGACGTTGTCCTACAATGAGCAGTTCTTC. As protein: CASSLGGTLSYNEQFF.